This passage covers 26 T cell receptor beta chains from one sample sequenced in a study of response to subunit inactivated influenza vaccine. One entry per CDR3 protein results from TCRdb running MiXCR on the RT-PCR reads. Of 500,000 to 750,000 distinct CDR3 sequences in the sample, roughly 15% were seen once. This specimen was PBMCs from blood, taken less than 13 days after vaccination. These TCRs come from a man between 45 and 60 years old who received an inactivated influenza vaccine.

This chain links TRBV4-1 with TRBJ1-1; no clear D gene. This CDR3 is 13 amino acids long. Germline V gene data show CDR1 as MGHRA and CDR2 as YSYEKL. V lost 0 bases, J lost 8 bases, and 10 bases lay in between. The CDR3 spells CASSQDPIGEAFF. The CDR3, as DNA: TGCGCCAGCAGCCAAGATCCGATTGGGGAAGCTTTCTTT.

Many counts were recorded for this clonotype. The gene calls are TRBV2 and TRBJ2-5; D is possibly TRBD1 (5 bases). The germline gives CDR1 SNHLY, CDR2 FYNNEI. Trimming removed 4 bases from V and 5 bases from J, with 14 bases in between. This CDR3 spans 14 amino acids. The chain's CDR3 is CASSGPMGHETQYF. Written as DNA, the CDR3 is TGTGCCAGCAGTGGGCCCATGGGGCACGAGACCCAGTACTTC.

This clonotype was seen more than once but under ten times. CDR3: CASSFTSGSTGDTQYF. CDR3 DNA: TGTGCCAGCAGCTTTACTAGCGGGAGTACGGGAGATACGCAGTATTTT. This chain uses TRBV7-2 with TRBJ2-3; 11 bases fit TRBD2. CDR1 is SGHTA, CDR2 FQGNSA, per germline. CDR3 length equals 16 residues. V was clipped by 3 bases and J by 5 bases; unmatched bases: 7.

This clonotype turned up a few times. The gene calls are TRBV29-1 and TRBJ2-3; D gene ambiguous. This CDR3 comprises 12 residues. Trimming pared 4 bases from V and 3 bases from J, leaving 8 bases between. Germline-derived CDR1 and CDR2 are SQVTM and ANQGSEA. In DNA form, the CDR3 reads TGCAGCGTTGCCGCGGCAACAGATACGCAGTATTTT. As protein: CSVAAATDTQYF.

Here the CDR3 DNA reads TGTGCCAGCAGTTACTCGGGGGGACAGGGTGATTCACCCCTCCACTTT. Amino acids: CASSYSGGQGDSPLHF. The chain has TRBV6-5 and TRBJ1-6; 9 nucleotides agree with TRBD1. Per the germline V gene, CDR1 is MNHEY and CDR2 is SVGAGI. This CDR3 has 16 residues. Unmatched junction bases numbered 5, after V lost 0 bases and J lost 8 bases.

This chain links TRBV7-2 with TRBJ2-4; D might be TRBD2 (7 bases). The germline gives CDR1 SGHTA, CDR2 FQGNSA. This CDR3 is built from 16 residues. V was clipped by 5 bases and J by 6 bases, with 20 bases between them. The CDR3 DNA follows: TGTGCCAGCAGCCCTGGGGGGGGCAGGATATTAAACATTCAGTACTTC. Amino acids: CASSPGGGRILNIQYF.

This clonotype was seen a few times. This chain uses TRBV28 with TRBJ2-7; TRBD1 matches at 7 bases. The germline gives CDR1 MDHEN, CDR2 SYDVKM. This CDR3 has 16 amino acids. V dropped 5 bases and J dropped 3; count of bases not matched to a gene: 13. The CDR3 sequence is CASSKGAGQTYYEQYF. CDR3 sequence (DNA): TGTGCCAGCAGTAAGGGGGCCGGACAGACCTACTACGAGCAGTACTTC.

The chain joins TRBV7-2 to TRBJ2-3; D is undetermined. Trimming shortened V by 5 bases and J by 0 bases, and 6 bases separated the two germline ends. The CDR3 contains 13 residues. Germline assignment: CDR1 SGHTA and CDR2 FQGNSA. CDR3 DNA sequence: TGTGCCAGCAGCGGGCAGAGCACAGATACGCAGTATTTT. Encoded protein: CASSGQSTDTQYF. The entire variable domain, with the rest obtained from reference TRBV7-2 and TRBJ2-3, is as follows: GAGVSQSPSNKVTEKGKDVELRCDPISGHTALYWYRQSLGQGLEFLIYFQGNSAPDKSGLPSDRFSAERTGGSVSTLTIQRTQQEDSAVYLCASSGQSTDTQYFGPGTRLTVL.

This chain joins TRBV7-9 and TRBJ2-2; 14 nucleotides align to TRBD2. Trimming took 9 bases from V and 2 from J; bases not matched to a gene: 2. This CDR3 contains 15 residues. Per germline, CDR1 SEHNR and CDR2 FQNEAQ (reference sequence). In DNA, the CDR3 is TGTGCCAGGGGACTAGCGGGAGTAAACACCGGGGAGCTGTTTTTT. The encoded protein is CARGLAGVNTGELFF.

This clonotype appeared a few times. The gene calls are TRBV20-1 and TRBJ2-3; 10 nucleotides line up with TRBD2. This CDR3 comprises 16 residues. Germline V CDR1 and CDR2: DFQATT, SNEGSKA (reference sequence). V lost 0 bases, J lost 6 bases, and 9 bases stayed unmatched. For the CDR3, the DNA is TGCAGTGCTAGAGATTGGTTAGCGGGGGGTTCCGATACGCAGTATTTT. Translating it yields CSARDWLAGGSDTQYF.

This clonotype has only a few counts. The V call is TRBV28, the J call TRBJ2-3; 10 nucleotides line up with TRBD2. This CDR3 comprises 18 residues. After removal of 4 bases from V and 0 bases from J, the junction contained 10 bases not matched to a gene. In germline, CDR1 is MDHEN, CDR2 SYDVKM. This chain's CDR3 is CASSWELLAGDSTDTQYF. The DNA for the CDR3 is TGTGCCAGCAGTTGGGAGTTGCTAGCGGGAGACAGCACAGATACGCAGTATTTT.

The CDR3 here is CASSLRQGLIEQYF. The CDR3 coding sequence is TGCGCCAGCAGCTTAAGACAGGGGTTAATCGAGCAGTACTTC. The chain joins TRBV5-1 to TRBJ2-7; TRBD1 agrees at 8 bases. Germline values: CDR1 SGHRS, CDR2 YFSETQ. The length of the CDR3 is 14 residues. V lost 2 bases, J lost 6 bases, and 7 bases stayed unmatched.

This clonotype has only a few counts. The CDR3 reads CASSLEVPVYEQYF. The CDR3 DNA is TGTGCCAGCAGCTTAGAGGTCCCCGTTTACGAGCAGTACTTC. This chain uses TRBV7-2 with TRBJ2-7; D unclear. The CDR3 runs to 14 residues. V was cut by 1 base and J by 4 bases, with 11 bases left in between. Germline lookup yields CDR1 SGHTA and CDR2 FQGNSA.

This clonotype has only a few counts. The rearrangement joins TRBV3-1 to TRBJ2-2, with 8 bases aligning to TRBD2. The CDR3 spans 17 residues. CDR1 and CDR2 from the germline V gene are LGHDT and YNNKEL (reference sequence). Germline trimming cut 2 bases from V and 7 bases from J; bases unmatched to any gene: 12. The CDR3: CASSQFPGLEQYGELFF. The CDR3 DNA reads as TGTGCCAGCAGCCAATTCCCGGGACTAGAGCAATACGGGGAGCTGTTTTTT.

There are a few counts of this clonotype. The chain employs TRBV24-1 and TRBJ2-3; 10 nucleotides agree with TRBD1. CDR1 and CDR2 from the germline V gene are KGHDR and SFDVKD. Unmatched junction bases numbered 4, after V lost 4 bases and J lost 4 bases. The CDR3 is 15 amino acids. In nucleotides, the CDR3 is TGTGCCACCAGTGAGGCGGGACAGGGGTCAGATACGCAGTATTTT. Translated, it gives CATSEAGQGSDTQYF.

This chain joins TRBV4-3 and TRBJ2-5, with D perhaps TRBD2 (5 bases). The CDR3 sequence is 15 residues long. Germline assignment: CDR1 LGHNA and CDR2 YSLEER. Trimming pared 0 bases from V and 5 bases from J, leaving 13 bases between. This CDR3 reads CASSQDWSTGETQYF. The CDR3 region has the DNA TGCGCCAGCAGCCAAGATTGGTCAACGGGGGAGACCCAGTACTTC.

The J gene is TRBJ1-5, the V gene TRBV6-2 or TRBV6-3; 7 nucleotides agree with TRBD1. The CDR3 is made up of 14 amino acids. V was pared by 6 bases and J by 4 bases, with 6 bases of the junction left unmatched. Germline lookup yields CDR1 MNHEY and CDR2 SVGEGT. CDR3: CASRRMTGNQPQHF. CDR3 nucleotides: TGTGCCAGCAGGCGTATGACAGGGAATCAGCCCCAGCATTTT.

This chain uses TRBV5-1 with TRBJ2-5; a possible D gene is TRBD2 (6 bases). Germline values: CDR1 SGHRS, CDR2 YFSETQ. The CDR3 covers 12 residues. V was cut by 5 bases and J by 4 bases, with 9 bases left in between. CDR3 sequence reads: CASRQEGETQYF. The CDR3 DNA is TGCGCCAGCAGACAGGAGGGAGAGACCCAGTACTTC.

The chain carries TRBV20-1 and TRBJ2-1; 7 positions match TRBD2. This CDR3 region has 16 residues. V gave up 5 bases and J gave up 4 bases; unmatched junction bases: 14. The germline gives CDR1 DFQATT, CDR2 SNEGSKA (reference sequence). The CDR3 here is CSALSREGGAYNEQFF. The CDR3 coding sequence is TGCAGTGCTTTATCCAGGGAGGGAGGTGCGTACAATGAGCAGTTCTTC.

The CDR3: CSASSATSVDSYEQYF. The DNA for the CDR3 is TGCAGTGCTAGTTCTGCGACTAGCGTAGACTCCTACGAGCAGTACTTC. The rearrangement uses TRBV20-1 and TRBJ2-7, with 8 bases lining up with TRBD2. The germline gives CDR1 DFQATT, CDR2 SNEGSKA (reference sequence). V shed 3 bases, J shed 0 bases, and the junction held 10 bases outside the gene matches. The CDR3 covers 16 residues.

The chain combines TRBV6-5 with TRBJ1-2; D remains ambiguous. CDR1 and CDR2 from the germline V gene are MNHEY and SVGAGI. V was shortened by 0 bases and J by 2 bases, with 7 bases between the two germline ends. The CDR3 is 14 residues long. CDR3 DNA: TGTGCCAGCAGTTACTCACTCCCGAACTATGGCTACACCTTC. Amino acids: CASSYSLPNYGYTF.

The V and J genes are TRBV24-1 and TRBJ2-1; D might be TRBD2 (6 bases). CDR1 and CDR2 from the germline V gene are KGHDR and SFDVKD. Trimming removed 9 bases at V and 4 bases at J, with 18 bases between. The CDR3 has 15 amino acids. CDR3 sequence (DNA): TGTGCCACCCGGGGGAGCGCGGCGTTATACAATGAGCAGTTCTTC. This encodes CATRGSAALYNEQFF.

This clonotype was counted only a few times. The chain links TRBV6-1 to TRBJ1-5; 7 nucleotides match TRBD1. Germline CDR1 MNHNS, CDR2 SASEGT. The CDR3 loop spans 15 amino acids. The J segment lost 5 bases and the V segment lost 7 bases, leaving 11 bases of the junction unmatched. The CDR3 nucleotides are TGTGCCAGCAAACTTACAGGGGCGCCCCATCAGCCCCAGCATTTT. Encoded protein: CASKLTGAPHQPQHF.

Only one count was recorded for this clonotype. This sequence joins TRBV30 and TRBJ2-5; D is unresolved. The V gene's germline CDR1 is GTSNPN and CDR2 SVGIG (reference sequence). The CDR3 consists of 13 residues. With 3 bases removed from V and 3 bases from J, the gap between germline ends came to 11 bases. The CDR3 here is CAWRSGAEETQYF. CDR3 DNA: TGTGCCTGGAGATCGGGCGCTGAAGAGACCCAGTACTTC.

The chain is built from TRBV7-2 and TRBJ1-5; 9 nucleotides line up with TRBD1. V lost 3 bases and J lost 7; bases outside the gene matches: 10. This CDR3 region has 16 residues. The germline V gene encodes CDR1 SGHTA and CDR2 FQGNSA. CDR3 region: CASSFSTGTGIQPQHF. CDR3 sequence (DNA): TGTGCCAGCAGCTTCAGCACCGGGACAGGGATCCAGCCCCAGCATTTT. Using reference TRBV7-2 and TRBJ1-5 for the parts outside the CDR3, the full variable domain is GAGVSQSPSNKVTEKGKDVELRCDPISGHTALYWYRQSLGQGLEFLIYFQGNSAPDKSGLPSDRFSAERTGGSVSTLTIQRTQQEDSAVYLCASSFSTGTGIQPQHFGDGTRLSIL.

V and J are TRBV30 and TRBJ2-7, with D perhaps being TRBD1 or TRBD2 (5 bases each). Germline V CDR1 and CDR2: GTSNPN, SVGIG (reference sequence). The CDR3 loop spans 12 amino acids. V lost 2 bases to trimming and J lost 5 bases, with 10 bases between them. The CDR3 bases are TGTGCCTGGAGTTTCCAGGGACACGAGCAGTACTTC. It encodes CAWSFQGHEQYF. The full variable domain, rest sourced from reference TRBV30 and TRBJ2-7, is SQTIHQWPATLVQPVGSPLSLECTVEGTSNPNLYWYRQAAGRGLQLLFYSVGIGQISSEVPQNLSASRPQDRQFILSSKKLLLSDSGFYLCAWSFQGHEQYFGPGTRLTVT.